The 10 T cell receptor beta chains in this list originate from one sample, sequenced in a study of blood T cell repertoires in COVID-19. Sequencing used immunoSEQ multiplex PCR; TCRdb keeps in-frame clones, though not all of them. The sample lists around 60,000 clones; about two thirds were seen once. Sequenced input: peripheral blood. These receptors were obtained from a woman between 65 and 79 years old with COVID-19, enrolled during active disease.

A single count supports this clone. The chain couples TRBV19 to TRBJ2-2; TRBD1 matches at 8 bases. V was pared by 9 bases and J by 4 bases, with 16 bases of the junction left unmatched. The CDR3 covers 17 residues. Per germline, CDR1 LNHDA and CDR2 SQIVND (reference sequence). CDR3 DNA sequence: TGTGCCAGCAAGATAGGGGCAGGGGGCATGAGCACCGGGGAGCTGTTTTTT. Protein product: CASKIGAGGMSTGELFF.

V and J are TRBV3-1 (or the pseudogene TRBV3-2) and TRBJ2-5, with TRBD2 as a possible D gene (6 bases). Germline V lookup: CDR1 LGHDT, CDR2 YNNKEL (reference sequence). Trimming stripped 0 bases from V and 5 bases from J, with 22 bases between. The CDR3 sequence is 18 residues long. In DNA form, the CDR3 reads TGTGCCAGCAGCCAAGATGCGGGACCAATTTTCCGGAGGGAGACCCAGTACTTC. Translating it yields CASSQDAGPIFRRETQYF.

The J gene is TRBJ1-2, the V gene TRBV7-8; no definite D call. This CDR3 spans 16 amino acids. Trimming took 1 base from V and 2 from J, leaving 14 bases between them. Germline V lookup: CDR1 SGHVS, CDR2 FQNEAQ. CDR3 sequence (DNA): TGTGCCAGCAGCTTAGGGGCCAAGTGGGCCAACTATGGCTACACCTTC. Protein sequence: CASSLGAKWANYGYTF.

V usage is TRBV7-2 and J usage is TRBJ1-1, with unresolved D. The CDR3 is 15 residues long. V was trimmed by 5 bases and J by 0 bases, leaving 13 bases between them. CDR1 is SGHTA, CDR2 FQGNSA, per germline. This CDR3 is CASSPLVGVNTEAFF. The DNA of the CDR3 is TGTGCCAGCAGCCCACTAGTTGGAGTGAACACTGAAGCTTTCTTT.

This clone was counted only a few times. V gene TRBV18 combines with J gene TRBJ1-2; TRBD1 matches at 8 bases. The CDR3 spans 15 residues. Per germline, CDR1 KGHSH and CDR2 LQKENI. J lost 1 base, V lost 4 bases, and 5 bases had no gene match. The CDR3 DNA is TGTGCCAGCTCACTACTACAGGGGGATAACTATGGCTACACCTTC. Translating it yields CASSLLQGDNYGYTF.

A note on this clone: Other DNA sequences in this specimen translate into the identical CDR3. CDR3 nucleotide sequence: TGTGCCAGTAGTATAGGACAGGGGAGCAATCAGCCCCAGCATTTT. This sequence encodes CASSIGQGSNQPQHF. V is TRBV19 and J is TRBJ1-5; 8 bases are a match to TRBD1. CDR1 is LNHDA and CDR2 is SQIVND in the germline V gene (reference sequence). The CDR3 is 15 residues long. The ends lost 1 base at V and 1 base at J; junction bases unmatched: 0.

This clone has a handful of counts. This chain connects TRBV7-8 to TRBJ1-5; TRBD1 agrees at 8 bases. This CDR3 has 17 residues. CDR1 SGHVS and CDR2 FQNEAQ come from the germline V gene. V was clipped by 0 bases and J by 3 bases; unmatched bases: 7. In DNA, the CDR3 is TGTGCCAGCAGCTTAGCGCTCAGGGGGCTAGACAATCAGCCCCAGCATTTT. Protein sequence: CASSLALRGLDNQPQHF.

The V and J genes are TRBV19 and TRBJ2-2, with 8 bases matching TRBD1. The germline V gene has CDR1 LNHDA and CDR2 SQIVND (reference sequence). Losses at the gene ends were 5 bases for V and 4 bases for J; bases not matched to a gene: 9. The CDR3 consists of 16 residues. The CDR3 nucleotides are TGTGCCAGTAGTTCCCGGACAGGGCGCGGCACCGGGGAGCTGTTTTTT. Its translation is CASSSRTGRGTGELFF.

This clone has a handful of counts. The chain employs TRBV6-6 and TRBJ2-1, with a weak D call TRBD2 (6 bases). Germline values: CDR1 MNHNY, CDR2 SVGAGI (reference sequence). Trimming took 3 bases from V and 8 from J, leaving 8 bases between them. The length of the CDR3 is 12 residues. The DNA for the CDR3 is TGTGCCAGCAGTTATCAGCGGGATGAGCAGTTCTTC. It is translated as CASSYQRDEQFF.

The genes are TRBV7-8 and TRBJ1-4; tentatively, D is TRBD1 (6 bases). CDR1 and CDR2 (germline): SGHVS, FQNEAQ. The CDR3 covers 16 residues. The V and J ends lost 4 bases and 2 bases respectively, with 14 bases between them. CDR3 residues: CASSSTRGATNEKLFF. CDR3 sequence (DNA): TGTGCCAGCAGCTCTACTCGGGGGGCGACTAATGAAAAACTGTTTTTT.